This passage covers 9 T cell receptor beta chains from one sample sequenced in a study of T cells in Graves' hyperthyroidism and ophthalmopathy. Authors of the study amplified TCR beta CDR3 regions from RNA transcripts. RT-PCR in the first round (using the HTBI primer set) targeted the TCR CDR3. TCRdb analysed the multiplex PCR reads with MiXCR anew, one entry per CDR3 protein. Found here are about 300,000 distinct CDR3 sequences, approximately 17% of them singletons; the top ten hold 33%. Input material: blood. The receptors shown here come from a young man with Graves' hyperthyroidism.

This rearrangement joins TRBV29-1 to TRBJ2-1, with TRBD2 matching 14 bases. The CDR3 length is 14 residues. Germline V gene lookup returns CDR1 SQVTM and CDR2 ANQGSEA. J gave up 5 bases and V 6 bases, and 3 bases lay outside the gene matches. CDR3 sequence reads: CSVKGLAGDNEQFF. CDR3 in DNA: TGCAGCGTCAAGGGACTAGCGGGAGACAATGAGCAGTTCTTC.

The CDR3 is CAIRNTDGGQPQHF. CDR3 DNA sequence: TGTGCCATCAGAAACACCGACGGTGGTCAGCCCCAGCATTTT. This sequence joins TRBV6-4 and TRBJ1-5; D is uncertain. Germline V gene sequence: CDR1 MRHNA, CDR2 SNTAGT. There are 14 residues in the CDR3. Trimming shortened V by 10 bases and J by 6 bases, and 19 bases separated the two germline ends.

This clonotype came up a few times. This chain connects TRBV20-1 to TRBJ2-3, with D hard to call. The CDR3 contains 13 residues. Looked up from germline, CDR1 is DFQATT and CDR2 is SNEGSKA (reference sequence). V was pared by 5 bases and J by 4 bases, with 13 bases between. The CDR3 nucleotides are TGCAGTGCTCAAGCCCAGTCGGCAGATACGCAGTATTTT. Translated: CSAQAQSADTQYF.

This clonotype was seen repeatedly, ten times or more. The chain is built from TRBV7-2 and TRBJ2-7; 7 bases match TRBD2. CDR1 is SGHTA and CDR2 is FQGNSA in the germline V gene. The CDR3 contains 14 residues. Germline trimming cut 4 bases from V and 2 bases from J; bases unmatched to any gene: 5. This chain's CDR3 is CASSSERGPYEQYF. For the CDR3, the DNA is TGTGCCAGCAGCTCCGAGCGGGGACCCTACGAGCAGTACTTC.

This sequence joins TRBV5-1 and TRBJ2-7, with TRBD1 matching over 10 bases. Germline V CDR1 and CDR2: SGHRS, YFSETQ. Trimming at V came to 4 bases and at J to 0 bases, leaving 13 bases not matched to a gene. This CDR3 spans 18 amino acids. The DNA of the CDR3 is TGCGCCAGCAGCGCCCGGGACAGGGGCCCTAAATTCTCCTACGAGCAGTACTTC. This gives the protein CASSARDRGPKFSYEQYF.

The rearrangement joins TRBV5-1 to TRBJ2-1, with a possible D match to TRBD2 (5 bases). The CDR3 runs 13 residues. The V gene lost 6 bases and the J gene lost 8 bases, with 15 bases spanning the gap. The V gene's germline CDR1 is SGHRS and CDR2 YFSETQ. The CDR3 region has the DNA TGCGCCAGCACCTCCTCGGGGAGTTATGAGCAGTTCTTC. Translating gives CASTSSGSYEQFF. Using reference TRBV5-1 and TRBJ2-1 for the parts outside the CDR3, the full variable domain is KAGVTQTPRYLIKTRGQQVTLSCSPISGHRSVSWYQQTPGQGLQFLFEYFSETQRNKGNFPGRFSGRQFSNSRSEMNVSTLELGDSALYLCASTSSGSYEQFFGPGTRLTVL.

This clonotype was seen only a few times. The J gene is TRBJ2-7, the V gene TRBV18; a possible D gene is TRBD2 (6 bases). V was cut by 1 base and J by 3 bases, with 16 bases left in between. Germline values: CDR1 KGHSH, CDR2 LQKENI. The CDR3 spans 16 residues. The CDR3 spells CASSPQWVSGFYEQYF. For the CDR3, the DNA is TGTGCCAGCTCACCACAATGGGTTAGCGGCTTCTACGAGCAGTACTTC.

The sample holds many counts of this clonotype. The CDR3 DNA sequence: TGTGCCACGTACGAGGAGACCCAGTACTTC. Translating it yields CATYEETQYF. The chain joins TRBV10-3 to TRBJ2-5, with D uncertain. Germline CDR1 and CDR2: ENHRY and SYGVKD. The CDR3 length is 10 residues. Trimming took off 10 bases at V and 5 bases at J, with 8 bases between the two ends.

This clonotype was seen a few times. The chain combines TRBV5-1 with TRBJ1-2, with 7 nucleotides matching TRBD1. Germline CDR1 is SGHRS and CDR2 is YFSETQ. Unmatched junction bases numbered 5, after V lost 0 bases and J lost 3 bases. The CDR3 runs 15 residues. The CDR3 is CASSLGPTGDYGYTF. As DNA, the CDR3 is TGCGCCAGCAGCTTGGGCCCTACAGGGGACTATGGCTACACCTTC.